These 24 T cell receptor beta chains came from one sample sequenced in a study of OX40 agonist ivuxolimab in advanced cancers. Measured with immunoSEQ multiplex PCR; TCRdb has only the in-frame clones, and not every one. Among tens of thousands of clones listed, around 94% were seen once. The source was CD4+ or CD8+ T cells sorted from blood, collected in a trial of the OX40 agonist ivuxolimab. The receptors come from an adult with an advanced solid tumor such as melanoma, head and neck, liver or kidney cancer.

The V call is TRBV6-5, the J call TRBJ2-7, with 10 positions matching TRBD2. With V trimmed by 0 bases and J by 4 bases, 6 bases remained unmatched. This CDR3 spans 16 amino acids. Germline V gene lookup returns CDR1 MNHEY and CDR2 SVGAGI. CDR3 DNA sequence: TGTGCCAGCAGTTACTCGAAGCGGGAGGGCCTATACGAGCAGTACTTC. This encodes CASSYSKREGLYEQYF.

The CDR3 region is CASSSRGNTEAFF. DNA for the CDR3: TGTGCCAGCAGTTCCAGGGGGAACACTGAAGCTTTCTTT. V usage is TRBV28 and J usage is TRBJ1-1; D possibly corresponds to TRBD1 (6 bases). The germline V and J ends were trimmed by 4 bases and 1 base, with 7 bases remaining between them. The CDR3 length is 13 residues. CDR1 is MDHEN and CDR2 is SYDVKM in the germline V gene.

The J gene is TRBJ1-3, the V gene TRBV2, with 10 positions matching TRBD1. CDR3 size: 15 residues. Losses at the gene ends were 4 bases for V and 8 bases for J; bases not matched to a gene: 8. Germline values: CDR1 SNHLY, CDR2 FYNNEI. In DNA form, the CDR3 reads TGTGCCAGCAGTGTTCCCGGGACAGGGGAGGACACCATATATTTT. It encodes CASSVPGTGEDTIYF.

The rearrangement links TRBV13 to TRBJ1-1; D is possibly TRBD1 (5 bases). The CDR3 runs to 16 residues. Looked up from germline, CDR1 is PRHDT and CDR2 is FYEKMQ (reference sequence). Trimming took off 3 bases at V and 5 bases at J, with 19 bases between the two ends. For the CDR3, the DNA is TGTGCCAGCAGCTTGTTCGTCTCCGGCCCAGGGACTGAAGCTTTCTTT. This translates into CASSLFVSGPGTEAFF.

The chain combines TRBV4-3 with TRBJ1-1; unclear D gene. This CDR3 is built from 15 residues. Trimming stripped 3 bases from V and 0 bases from J, with 11 bases between. CDR1 and CDR2 from the germline V gene are LGHNA and YSLEER. For the CDR3, the DNA is TGCGCCAGCAGCCAGGCCCTCTTAATGAACACTGAAGCTTTCTTT. Translation: CASSQALLMNTEAFF.

The chain combines TRBV7-2 with TRBJ2-5; the D call may be TRBD1 or TRBD2 (5 bases each). Germline V lookup: CDR1 SGHTA, CDR2 FQGNSA. The CDR3 covers 13 residues. V gave up 5 bases and J gave up 5 bases, with 12 bases separating them. As DNA, the CDR3 is TGTGCCAGCAGCGAGAGCAGGGAGGAGACCCAGTACTTC. It translates to CASSESREETQYF.

This rearrangement joins TRBV7-2 to TRBJ1-2, with TRBD1 matching 8 bases. Trimming at V came to 4 bases and at J to 6 bases, leaving 7 bases not matched to a gene. Germline CDR1 SGHTA, CDR2 FQGNSA. This CDR3 has 14 amino acids. CDR3 nucleotide sequence: TGTGCCAGCAGCTCCAGGGGGCGCCCGGATGGCTACACCTTC. It codes for CASSSRGRPDGYTF.

This rearrangement joins TRBV11-1 to TRBJ2-3, with D tentatively TRBD1 or TRBD2 (5 bases each). Per germline, CDR1 SGHAT and CDR2 FQDESV (reference sequence). V was shortened by 3 bases and J by 4 bases, with 14 bases between the two germline ends. This CDR3 comprises 15 residues. CDR3 coding DNA: TGTGCCAGCAGCTTCGGCAGGGCGGGCGCAGATACGCAGTATTTT. It is translated as CASSFGRAGADTQYF.

The rearrangement links TRBV7-6 to TRBJ2-7; D gene uncertain. Per the germline V gene, CDR1 is SGHVS and CDR2 is FNYEAQ. The CDR3 consists of 14 residues. The germline V and J ends were trimmed by 5 bases and 6 bases, with 17 bases remaining between them. CDR3 in amino acids: CASSVDSSLFEQYF. DNA of the CDR3: TGTGCCAGCAGCGTTGACTCGAGTCTGTTCGAGCAGTACTTC.

This CDR3 reads CASSPSGTSGEQYF. The CDR3, as DNA: TGCGCCAGCAGCCCTAGCGGGACTAGCGGCGAGCAGTACTTC. The chain uses TRBV4-3 and TRBJ2-7; 11 nucleotides agree with TRBD2. CDR3 length equals 14 residues. Germline V lookup: CDR1 LGHNA, CDR2 YSLEER. V lost 4 bases and J lost 6; bases outside the gene matches: 5.

This chain joins TRBV4-3 and TRBJ2-7; 7 bases line up with TRBD1. This CDR3 region has 14 residues. Trimming took 8 bases from V and 1 from J; bases not matched to a gene: 8. Per the germline V gene, CDR1 is LGHNA and CDR2 is YSLEER. The chain's CDR3 is CASRPGTDSYEQYF. The CDR3 nucleotides are TGCGCCAGCCGCCCCGGGACAGATTCCTACGAGCAGTACTTC.

The chain recombines TRBV11-2 with TRBJ2-1; D is ambiguous. Trimming took 1 base from V and 10 from J, leaving 11 bases between them. The CDR3 is 13 amino acids. Germline values: CDR1 SGHAT, CDR2 FQNNGV. CDR3: CASSLVARPEQFF. CDR3 sequence (DNA): TGTGCCAGCAGCTTAGTGGCTAGGCCCGAGCAGTTCTTC.

The rearrangement links TRBV4-1 to TRBJ2-7; weak D call: TRBD2 (5 bases). Looked up from germline, CDR1 is MGHRA and CDR2 is YSYEKL. The CDR3 is 18 residues long. Trimming took 6 bases from V and 0 from J, leaving 24 bases between them. The CDR3 nucleotides are TGCGCCAGCAGTCGAAGGACGGATCGACTATCGAGCTCCTACGAGCAGTACTTC. Protein: CASSRRTDRLSSSYEQYF.

The chain joins TRBV12-5 to TRBJ1-4; no reliable D call. The V gene's germline CDR1 is LGHNT and CDR2 FRNRAP. Trimming pared 1 base from V and 7 bases from J, leaving 7 bases between. The CDR3 loop spans 13 amino acids. The CDR3 DNA reads TGTGCTAGTGGTTTGGGGCCGCCTGAAAAACTGTTTTTT. Translating gives CASGLGPPEKLFF.

The V gene is TRBV7-9, the J gene TRBJ1-2; 7 nucleotides align to TRBD1. CDR3 length: 14 amino acids. Germline lookup yields CDR1 SEHNR and CDR2 FQNEAQ (reference sequence). The V segment lost 5 bases and the J segment 2 bases; nucleotides outside the gene matches: 5. CDR3 DNA sequence: TGTGCCAGCAGCCCAGAGACAGGGAACTATGGCTACACCTTC. It codes for CASSPETGNYGYTF.

This chain joins TRBV27 and TRBJ2-7; the D gene could be TRBD1 or TRBD2 (5 bases each). V was cut by 3 bases and J by 0 bases, with 9 bases left in between. This CDR3 is 14 amino acids long. The germline V gene encodes CDR1 MNHEY and CDR2 SMNVEV (reference sequence). CDR3 sequence: CASSFSGSSYEQYF. The CDR3 coding sequence is TGTGCCAGCAGTTTTTCAGGGAGCTCCTACGAGCAGTACTTC.

V is TRBV5-4 and J is TRBJ2-7, with 7 bases matching TRBD1. With V trimmed by 0 bases and J by 5 bases, 17 bases remained unmatched. CDR1 is SGHNT and CDR2 is YYREEE in the germline V gene (reference sequence). The length of the CDR3 is 18 residues. The CDR3 reads CASSLDLPGQPTRDEQYF. CDR3 nucleotides: TGTGCCAGCAGCTTGGACTTACCGGGACAGCCTACGAGGGACGAGCAGTACTTC.

About this clone: Compared with germline, one end of the junction differs, possibly owing to a read error. This chain links TRBV5-4 with TRBJ2-5, with a weak D call TRBD1 (6 bases). Germline loops: CDR1 SGHNT, CDR2 YYREEE (reference sequence). The CDR3 is 14 residues long. CDR3 region: CASSGQTHQGTQYF. The CDR3 DNA follows: TGTGCCAGCAGTGGACAGACGCACCAAGGGACCCAGTACTTC.

The V and J genes are TRBV4-1 and TRBJ2-7; tentative D call: TRBD2 (6 bases). Between the trimmed V and J ends, which lost 1 base and 1 base, there was a span of 11 bases. Germline loops: CDR1 MGHRA, CDR2 YSYEKL. CDR3 length equals 15 residues. CDR3 sequence reads: CASSQALGRSYEQYF. In DNA form, the CDR3 reads TGCGCCAGCAGCCAAGCCCTGGGGAGGTCCTACGAGCAGTACTTC.

The chain joins TRBV14 to TRBJ2-1; D call uncertain. The V and J ends lost 8 bases and 3 bases respectively, with 11 bases between them. Germline CDR1 is SGHDN and CDR2 is FVKESK. The CDR3 spans 13 residues. The CDR3 bases are TGTGCCAGCTCCGTGAATCTCTACAATGAGCAGTTCTTC. It translates to CASSVNLYNEQFF.

The CDR3 protein is CASSRTSGTTYEQYF. Here the CDR3 DNA reads TGCGCCAGCAGCCGAACTAGCGGTACTACCTACGAGCAGTACTTC. The chain links TRBV4-3 to TRBJ2-7, with 8 bases lining up with TRBD2. Germline values: CDR1 LGHNA, CDR2 YSLEER. Trimming cost V 4 bases and J 2 bases; bases outside gene matches: 7. The length of the CDR3 is 15 residues.

The CDR3 here is CASSQEYRGPHTDTQYF. CDR3 sequence (DNA): TGCGCCAGCAGCCAAGAGTACAGGGGCCCTCACACAGATACGCAGTATTTT. The V gene is TRBV4-3, the J gene TRBJ2-3; 7 bases match TRBD1. Germline lookup yields CDR1 LGHNA and CDR2 YSLEER. Trimming took 0 bases from V and 2 from J; bases not matched to a gene: 8. This CDR3 is built from 17 residues.

V gene TRBV7-6 combines with J gene TRBJ2-3, with 11 bases that match TRBD2. The CDR3 contains 15 residues. The junction had 8 bases not matched to a gene; V was cut back by 6 bases and J by 6 bases. CDR1 SGHVS and CDR2 FNYEAQ come from the germline V gene. The CDR3 loop is CASRPGTSGLDTQYF. The CDR3 coding sequence is TGTGCCAGCAGGCCCGGGACTAGCGGACTGGATACGCAGTATTTT. Full variable domain (rest looked up from reference TRBV7-6 and TRBJ2-3): GAGVSQSPRYKVTKRGQDVALRCDPISGHVSLYWYRQALGQGPEFLTYFNYEAQQDKSGLPNDRFSAERPEGSISTLTIQRTEQRDSAMYRCASRPGTSGLDTQYFGPGTRLTVL.

V usage is TRBV4-3 and J usage is TRBJ2-1; TRBD2 matches 8 bases. The germline V gene encodes CDR1 LGHNA and CDR2 YSLEER. Trimming took 1 base from V and 8 from J; bases not matched to a gene: 4. CDR3 size: 14 residues. The CDR3 DNA sequence: TGCGCCAGCAGCCAAGGACTAGCGTGGGATGAGCAGTTCTTC. This translates into CASSQGLAWDEQFF.